The TCR beta chain described here comes from a study of blood T cells in healthy people across ages. There are 15 residues in the CDR3. The germline gives CDR1 MNHEY, CDR2 SVGEGT. After removal of 2 bases from V and 6 bases from J, the junction contained 7 bases not matched to a gene. Researchers isolated at least 6.5 million PBMCs per sample. Total RNA, at least 6 micrograms per sample, was extracted from PBMCs. Alongside a J-beta primer mix, a sample-barcoded 5' primer served in a second PCR lasting 7 to 11 cycles. TCRdb reprocessed the 5' RACE reads via MiXCR and lists one record per CDR3 protein. The sample has 550,000 to 750,000 distinct CDR3 sequences, 20% to 25% seen once.

The chain uses TRBV6-2 or TRBV6-3 and TRBJ2-7; TRBD2 aligns across 10 bases. Sequenced material: blood. This clonotype originated in a man aged 70 or older in good health. CDR3 bases: TGTGCCAGCAGTTACCGGACTAGCGGCCTAACCGAGCAGTACTTC. Protein product: CASSYRTSGLTEQYF.